What follows are 18 T cell receptor beta chains derived from one specimen sequenced in a study of blood T cell repertoires in COVID-19. Libraries were prepared by immunoSEQ multiplex PCR; TCRdb keeps only in-frame clonotypes and omits some of them. The sample has tens of thousands of clones; approximately 80% are singletons. Sequenced: peripheral blood. The source is a woman of 80 years or more with acute or convalescent COVID-19.

The chain joins TRBV5-1 to TRBJ2-5, with 11 bases matching TRBD2. Unmatched junction bases numbered 11, after V lost 0 bases and J lost 4 bases. The CDR3 extends over 18 amino acids. The germline CDR1 and CDR2 sequences are SGHRS and YFSETQ. In DNA, the CDR3 is TGCGCCAGCAGCTTGGAGGCTAGCGGGGGGACCTTCTCAGAGACCCAGTACTTC. The encoded protein is CASSLEASGGTFSETQYF.

The CDR3 DNA sequence: TGCAGTGCTAGTTCCCTGACAAGGGGCAGGGGAGATACGCAGTATTTT. Amino acids: CSASSLTRGRGDTQYF. V and J are TRBV20-1 and TRBJ2-3; TRBD1 might be the D (6 bases). Germline loops: CDR1 DFQATT, CDR2 SNEGSKA (reference sequence). V lost 3 bases and J 5 bases, leaving 21 bases between the germline ends. This CDR3 is 16 amino acids long.

The chain couples TRBV25-1 to TRBJ1-2, with 7 bases lining up with TRBD1. In germline, CDR1 is MGHDK, CDR2 SYGVNS. The CDR3 contains 14 residues. J was trimmed by 8 bases and V by 3 bases; bases with no gene match: 9. As DNA, the CDR3 is TGTGCCAGCAGTGACCGTTCGACAGGGTGGGGCTACACCTTC. It encodes CASSDRSTGWGYTF.

V gene TRBV7-2 combines with J gene TRBJ2-5; 8 bases align to TRBD2. V dropped 2 bases and J dropped 7; count of bases not matched to a gene: 12. The germline V gene has CDR1 SGHTA and CDR2 FQGNSA. CDR3 length equals 16 residues. The CDR3 bases are TGTGCCAGCAGCTTAACCCCCAACGGGGGGGTTGCGACCCAGTACTTC. Its protein is CASSLTPNGGVATQYF.

The chain links TRBV28 to TRBJ1-2, with 7 bases aligning to TRBD1. The CDR3 covers 13 residues. J gave up 7 bases and V 2 bases, and 4 bases lay outside the gene matches. The V gene's germline CDR1 is MDHEN and CDR2 SYDVKM. The CDR3 bases are TGTGCCAGCAGTTTAGACAACAGGGGTGGCTACACCTTC. This encodes CASSLDNRGGYTF.

The rearrangement joins TRBV4-2 to TRBJ2-7; D gene ambiguous. Germline V gene sequence: CDR1 LGHNA, CDR2 YNFKEQ. V was shortened by 0 bases and J by 5 bases, with 5 bases between the two germline ends. The CDR3 has 12 amino acids. The CDR3 loop reads CASSQETDEQYF. In nucleotides, the CDR3 is TGTGCCAGCAGCCAAGAGACTGACGAGCAGTACTTC.

J is TRBJ1-1 and V is TRBV25-1; 8 positions agree with TRBD1. J was trimmed by 0 bases and V by 4 bases; bases with no gene match: 10. In germline, CDR1 is MGHDK, CDR2 SYGVNS. The CDR3 runs to 17 residues. As DNA, the CDR3 is TGTGCCAGCAGTGGTTCTACAGGGGGTCTAATGAACACTGAAGCTTTCTTT. Residues: CASSGSTGGLMNTEAFF.

This clone appeared once. V is TRBV10-3 and J is TRBJ2-3, with 9 bases identical to TRBD2. The CDR3 consists of 18 residues. Germline V gene lookup returns CDR1 ENHRY and CDR2 SYGVKD. Trimming removed 3 bases from V and 2 bases from J; junction bases left unmatched: 12. CDR3: CAISDPAMLAGYTDTQYF. The DNA of the CDR3 is TGTGCCATCAGTGACCCGGCAATGCTAGCGGGGTACACAGATACGCAGTATTTT.

V usage is TRBV9 and J usage is TRBJ1-2; perhaps TRBD1 as D (6 bases). V lost 0 bases and J 2 bases, leaving 11 bases between the germline ends. Germline V gene sequence: CDR1 SGDLS, CDR2 YYNGEE. The CDR3 extends over 15 amino acids. CDR3 amino acids: CASSVELQGNYGYTF. DNA of the CDR3: TGTGCCAGCAGCGTAGAGTTGCAGGGGAACTATGGCTACACCTTC.

V and J are TRBV3-1 (or the pseudogene TRBV3-2) and TRBJ2-5; 8 nucleotides align to TRBD2. Losses at the gene ends were 0 bases for V and 5 bases for J; bases not matched to a gene: 11. The germline V gene encodes CDR1 LGHDT and CDR2 YNNKEL (reference sequence). The CDR3 totals 17 residues. This chain's CDR3 is CASSQDPSGGLSETQYF. The CDR3 bases are TGTGCCAGCAGCCAAGATCCCAGCGGGGGCCTCTCGGAGACCCAGTACTTC.

V usage is TRBV7-2 and J usage is TRBJ1-1; no firm D call. Germline CDR1 SGHTA, CDR2 FQGNSA. The germline V and J ends were trimmed by 2 bases and 6 bases, with 13 bases remaining between them. This CDR3 is built from 14 residues. This CDR3 reads CASSLTPTLAEAFF. The CDR3 nucleotides are TGTGCCAGCAGCTTAACTCCCACTTTGGCTGAAGCTTTCTTT.

The rearrangement links TRBV12-3 or TRBV12-4 to TRBJ2-1; TRBD2 might be the D (5 bases). The CDR3 has 13 amino acids. V lost 2 bases and J 6 bases, leaving 8 bases between the germline ends. CDR3 bases: TGTGCCAGCAGTTTAAACAGCGGCAATGAGCAGTTCTTC. It yields the protein CASSLNSGNEQFF.

J is TRBJ1-5 and V is TRBV29-1, with TRBD1 matching over 8 bases. Germline V gene lookup returns CDR1 SQVTM and CDR2 ANQGSEA. The V segment lost 4 bases and the J segment 4 bases; nucleotides outside the gene matches: 12. The length of the CDR3 is 16 residues. DNA of the CDR3: TGCAGCGTTGGGGTAACAGGACAGGGAGGTAATCAGCCCCAGCATTTT. This sequence encodes CSVGVTGQGGNQPQHF.

The chain links TRBV6-5 to TRBJ1-1; possibly TRBD1 for D (5 bases). The CDR3 covers 14 residues. CDR1 and CDR2 from the germline V gene are MNHEY and SVGAGI. V lost 6 bases, J lost 1 base, and 12 bases lay in between. CDR3 sequence reads: CASRGRGGNTEAFF. The CDR3 DNA follows: TGTGCCAGCAGGGGGCGCGGGGGGAACACTGAAGCTTTCTTT.

A single count supports this clone. The chain's CDR3 is CASSIDRTDTQYF. Here the CDR3 DNA reads TGTGCCAGCTCAATTGACAGAACAGATACGCAGTATTTT. V usage is TRBV18 and J usage is TRBJ2-3; D is perhaps TRBD1 (5 bases). The CDR3 runs 13 residues. The germline gives CDR1 KGHSH, CDR2 LQKENI. The V gene lost 5 bases and the J gene lost 3 bases, with 9 bases spanning the gap.

The chain combines TRBV7-8 with TRBJ1-4, with D possibly being TRBD1 (6 bases). Trimming removed 0 bases at V and 10 bases at J, with 12 bases between. CDR1 is SGHVS and CDR2 is FQNEAQ in the germline V gene. The CDR3 totals 14 residues. CDR3 protein: CASSLAQGSGKLFF. As DNA, the CDR3 is TGTGCCAGCAGCTTAGCCCAGGGGTCCGGAAAACTGTTTTTT.

The rearrangement uses TRBV11-2 and TRBJ1-6, with D possibly TRBD1 on 6 matching bases. With 7 bases removed from V and 10 bases from J, the gap between germline ends came to 8 bases. Germline V lookup: CDR1 SGHAT, CDR2 FQNNGV. This CDR3 has 11 residues. CDR3 bases: TGTGCCAGCAATCAGGGGTCACCCCTCCACTTT. Residues: CASNQGSPLHF.

For the CDR3, the DNA is TGTGCCAGCAGTGACTCCGCGGGGCTTTTTGGGTACGAGCAGTACTTC. Its protein is CASSDSAGLFGYEQYF. The rearrangement joins TRBV6-4 to TRBJ2-7, with D possibly matching TRBD2 (6 bases). There are 16 residues in the CDR3. V dropped 0 bases and J dropped 4 bases, with 16 bases sitting between them. The germline V gene has CDR1 MRHNA and CDR2 SNTAGT.